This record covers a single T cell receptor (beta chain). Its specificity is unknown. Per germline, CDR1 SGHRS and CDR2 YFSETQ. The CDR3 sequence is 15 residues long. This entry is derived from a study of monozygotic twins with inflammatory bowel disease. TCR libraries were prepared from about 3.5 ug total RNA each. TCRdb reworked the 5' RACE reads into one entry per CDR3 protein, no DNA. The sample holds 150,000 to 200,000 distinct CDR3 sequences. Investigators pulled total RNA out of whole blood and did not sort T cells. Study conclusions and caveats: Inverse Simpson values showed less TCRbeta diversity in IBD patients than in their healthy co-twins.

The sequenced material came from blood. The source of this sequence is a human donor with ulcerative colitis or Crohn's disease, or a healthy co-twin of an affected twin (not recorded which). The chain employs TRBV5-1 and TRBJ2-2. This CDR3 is CASSLGEGITGELFF.